One and the same sample provided the 24 T cell receptor beta chains below, sequenced in a study of OX40 agonist ivuxolimab in advanced cancers. The data were produced by immunoSEQ multiplex PCR, yet TCRdb's version contains in-frame clones alone and is incomplete. The table records around 100,000 clones, roughly nine tenths of them present only once. The sequences come from CD4+ or CD8+ T cells sorted from blood, collected in a trial of the OX40 agonist ivuxolimab. Receptor source: an adult with an advanced solid tumor such as melanoma, head and neck, liver or kidney cancer.

The chain combines TRBV28 with TRBJ2-1; 7 nucleotides agree with TRBD2. V dropped 10 bases and J dropped 3; count of bases not matched to a gene: 6. Per the germline V gene, CDR1 is MDHEN and CDR2 is SYDVKM. CDR3 length equals 13 residues. This CDR3 reads CATATSVYNEQFF. CDR3 in DNA: TGTGCCACCGCTACTAGCGTCTACAATGAGCAGTTCTTC. Full variable domain (missing parts from reference TRBV28 and TRBJ2-1): DVKVTQSSRYLVKRTGEKVFLECVQDMDHENMFWYRQDPGLGLRLIYFSYDVKMKEKGDIPEGYSVSREKKERFSLILESASTNQTSMYLCATATSVYNEQFFGPGTRLTVL.

This chain uses TRBV27 with TRBJ1-1; D is possibly TRBD1 (5 bases). CDR1 MNHEY and CDR2 SMNVEV come from the germline V gene (reference sequence). V dropped 5 bases and J dropped 10 bases, with 23 bases sitting between them. The CDR3 sequence is 15 residues long. CDR3 sequence (DNA): TGTGCCAGCAGTCGGGGGGGGAACCCTCGCGGTAGAGCTTTCTTT. This codes for CASSRGGNPRGRAFF.

The chain employs TRBV30 and TRBJ2-2; D possibly corresponds to TRBD1 (5 bases). Germline CDR1 is GTSNPN and CDR2 is SVGIG (reference sequence). V shed 2 bases and J shed 0 bases, with 7 bases lying between them. This CDR3 comprises 14 residues. The CDR3 region is CAWSRGPNTGELFF. CDR3 bases: TGTGCCTGGAGTAGGGGCCCGAACACCGGGGAGCTGTTTTTT.

This CDR3 is CAISESGAPGRDEQFF. For the CDR3, the DNA is TGTGCCATCAGTGAGTCGGGGGCACCCGGTCGGGATGAGCAGTTCTTC. The rearrangement joins TRBV10-3 to TRBJ2-1; possible D gene TRBD1, 6 bases. CDR1 is ENHRY and CDR2 is SYGVKD in the germline V gene. The CDR3 length is 16 residues. V lost 0 bases, J lost 8 bases, and 17 bases lay in between.

The V call is TRBV30, the J call TRBJ1-5, with D unresolved. The CDR3 spans 13 residues. V was cut by 3 bases and J by 1 base, with 7 bases left in between. Germline V gives CDR1 GTSNPN, CDR2 SVGIG (reference sequence). The CDR3 DNA reads TGTGCCTGGAGCCGGTTGAGCAATCAGCCCCAGCATTTT. This gives the protein CAWSRLSNQPQHF.

The chain links TRBV18 to TRBJ1-4; D remains unclear. The germline CDR1 and CDR2 sequences are KGHSH and LQKENI. The V gene lost 6 bases and the J gene lost 0 bases, with 14 bases spanning the gap. This CDR3 is built from 16 residues. The CDR3 DNA follows: TGTGCCAGCTCCTCGAGGGCGCAGCCAACTAATGAAAAACTGTTTTTT. This sequence encodes CASSSRAQPTNEKLFF.

V usage is TRBV9 and J usage is TRBJ2-3; 10 bases fit TRBD2. Per germline, CDR1 SGDLS and CDR2 YYNGEE. J gave up 2 bases and V 3 bases, and 6 bases lay outside the gene matches. CDR3 length: 16 amino acids. CDR3 nucleotide sequence: TGTGCCAGCAGCGCCCGGACTAGCGGACCCACAGATACGCAGTATTTT. Its protein product is CASSARTSGPTDTQYF. Drawing the rest from reference TRBV9 and TRBJ2-3, the complete variable domain is DSGVTQTPKHLITATGQRVTLRCSPRSGDLSVYWYQQSLDQGLQFLIQYYNGEERAKGNILERFSAQQFPDLHSELNLSSLELGDSALYFCASSARTSGPTDTQYFGPGTRLTVL.

The chain has TRBV4-2 and TRBJ1-5, with 11 bases matching TRBD1. Germline V gene lookup returns CDR1 LGHNA and CDR2 YNFKEQ. With 1 base clipped from V and 6 bases from J, the junction kept 5 bases outside the gene matches. The CDR3 covers 16 residues. This chain's CDR3 is CASSQAFGQGAQPQHF. CDR3 in DNA: TGTGCCAGCAGCCAAGCCTTCGGACAGGGGGCTCAGCCCCAGCATTTT.

The genes are TRBV16 and TRBJ2-1, with TRBD1 as a possible D gene (7 bases). In germline, CDR1 is KGHSY, CDR2 FQNENV. The CDR3 totals 14 residues. V lost 0 bases, J lost 15 bases, and 18 bases lay in between. CDR3 sequence (DNA): TGTGCCAGCAGCCAATCTTCGACCGGAGGGGGCCGGTTCTTC. Translating gives CASSQSSTGGGRFF.

V usage is TRBV7-6 and J usage is TRBJ1-1, with TRBD1 matching over 11 bases. The CDR3 is 19 amino acids. V gave up 4 bases and J gave up 0 bases; unmatched junction bases: 13. The germline V gene encodes CDR1 SGHVS and CDR2 FNYEAQ. CDR3 protein: CASSYGTGTGGSMNTEAFF. CDR3 nucleotide sequence: TGTGCCAGCAGCTATGGGACGGGGACAGGGGGGAGTATGAACACTGAAGCTTTCTTT.

The rearrangement links TRBV5-4 to TRBJ2-7; D may be TRBD1 (6 bases). CDR3 size: 14 residues. V lost 4 bases to trimming and J lost 3 bases, with 14 bases between them. Germline V gene data show CDR1 as SGHNT and CDR2 as YYREEE (reference sequence). CDR3 in DNA: TGTGCCAGCAGCCCAAAGGGGGAAGGCTACGAGCAGTACTTC. Its translation: CASSPKGEGYEQYF.

The V and J genes are TRBV11-2 and TRBJ2-5; maybe TRBD1 (6 bases). The germline CDR1 and CDR2 sequences are SGHAT and FQNNGV. V gave up 2 bases and J gave up 5 bases, with 9 bases separating them. The CDR3 has 13 residues. CDR3 residues: CASSLQGKETQYF. The CDR3 DNA is TGTGCCAGCAGCTTACAGGGGAAGGAGACCCAGTACTTC.

The V gene is TRBV5-1, the J gene TRBJ2-6, with TRBD1 matching over 11 bases. The CDR3 consists of 17 residues. Germline loops: CDR1 SGHRS, CDR2 YFSETQ. V dropped 6 bases and J dropped 0; count of bases not matched to a gene: 5. The CDR3, as DNA: TGCGCCAGCAAAAGGACAGGGGGCCTCTCTGGGGCCAACGTCCTGACTTTC. Encoded protein: CASKRTGGLSGANVLTF.

The chain recombines TRBV4-1 with TRBJ2-5, with a possible D match to TRBD1 (6 bases). The germline V gene has CDR1 MGHRA and CDR2 YSYEKL. The V end was cut by 3 bases, the J end by 4 bases, with 12 bases between. The CDR3 extends over 14 amino acids. The CDR3 spells CASSQVQGRETQYF. CDR3 bases: TGCGCCAGCAGCCAGGTACAGGGTCGAGAGACCCAGTACTTC.

The genes are TRBV18 and TRBJ1-3; D not certain. CDR3 size: 16 residues. Germline V gives CDR1 KGHSH, CDR2 LQKENI. Trimming cost V 0 bases and J 0 bases, with 9 bases left between them. CDR3 residues: CASSPPNRSSGNTIYF. The CDR3 bases are TGTGCCAGCTCACCACCTAACAGAAGCTCTGGAAACACCATATATTTT.

This chain links TRBV6-5 with TRBJ1-1; TRBD1 agrees at 11 bases. With V trimmed by 11 bases and J by 2 bases, 10 bases remained unmatched. In germline, CDR1 is MNHEY, CDR2 SVGAGI. CDR3 size: 15 residues. The DNA of the CDR3 is TGTGCCTGCGGACAGGGGGCGTTTGGAAACACTGAAGCTTTCTTT. Amino acid sequence: CACGQGAFGNTEAFF.

The chain couples TRBV2 to TRBJ2-3, with 11 positions matching TRBD2. From germline, CDR1 is SNHLY and CDR2 FYNNEI. Trimming took 6 bases from V and 0 from J; bases not matched to a gene: 11. The CDR3 length is 18 residues. In DNA form, the CDR3 reads TGTGCCAGCAGGTGGGGGACTAGCGGACCTTTTAGCACAGATACGCAGTATTTT. Translating it yields CASRWGTSGPFSTDTQYF.

The CDR3 protein is CASSVRGHGELFF. In DNA, the CDR3 is TGTGCCAGCAGCGTACGGGGCCACGGGGAGCTGTTTTTT. The rearrangement uses TRBV9 and TRBJ2-2, with D perhaps given as TRBD1 or TRBD2 (5 bases each). The CDR3 loop spans 13 amino acids. Germline assignment: CDR1 SGDLS and CDR2 YYNGEE. V was clipped by 1 base and J by 7 bases, with 8 bases between them.

The V and J genes are TRBV15 and TRBJ2-1; D remains ambiguous. Trimming pared 0 bases from V and 1 base from J, leaving 7 bases between. Germline values: CDR1 LNHNV, CDR2 YYDKDF (reference sequence). The length of the CDR3 is 15 residues. CDR3 DNA sequence: TGTGCCACCAGCAGAGATAGTGAATCCTACAATGAGCAGTTCTTC. Translated: CATSRDSESYNEQFF.

V is TRBV19 and J is TRBJ2-2, with D hard to call. The CDR3 spans 16 residues. Trimming removed 5 bases from V and 0 bases from J, with 13 bases in between. Per germline, CDR1 LNHDA and CDR2 SQIVND (reference sequence). Here the CDR3 reads CASSPHHRANTGELFF. The CDR3 coding sequence is TGTGCCAGTAGTCCGCACCACAGAGCGAACACCGGGGAGCTGTTTTTT.

The rearrangement uses TRBV11-3 and TRBJ2-7, with 8 bases aligning to TRBD2. Germline CDR1 reads SGHNT; CDR2 reads YENEEA. The CDR3 length is 15 residues. J lost 5 bases, V lost 0 bases, and 6 bases had no gene match. The CDR3 loop reads CASSLDGTRTNEQYF. The CDR3 DNA sequence: TGTGCCAGCAGCTTAGACGGGACTAGAACTAACGAGCAGTACTTC.

A single count supports this clone. The V and J genes are TRBV6-1 and TRBJ1-1; D is undetermined. V was shortened by 2 bases and J by 2 bases, with 18 bases between the two germline ends. Germline CDR1 is MNHNS and CDR2 is SASEGT. The CDR3 spans 17 residues. CDR3 in amino acids: CASSELNGWRVNTEAFF. CDR3 sequence (DNA): TGTGCCAGCAGTGAATTAAACGGTTGGAGGGTCAACACTGAAGCTTTCTTT.

This clone was recorded a few times. This sample includes further DNA sequences coding for the same CDR3. This rearrangement joins TRBV9 to TRBJ1-3; D remains unclear. Trimming removed 0 bases at V and 0 bases at J, with 4 bases between. The CDR3 has 14 amino acids. Germline V CDR1 and CDR2: SGDLS, YYNGEE. CDR3 region: CASSVEGSGNTIYF. CDR3 sequence (DNA): TGTGCCAGCAGCGTAGAGGGCTCTGGAAACACCATATATTTT.

The chain has TRBV5-4 and TRBJ1-2; D unresolved. CDR3 size: 13 residues. Trimming cost V 6 bases and J 14 bases, with 23 bases left between them. CDR1 is SGHNT, CDR2 YYREEE, per germline (reference sequence). The CDR3 nucleotides read TGTGCCAGCACTCCTGGAGGGAACGGCCTGTGGACCTTC. Protein: CASTPGGNGLWTF.